The 14 T cell receptor beta chains presented below share a single source sample, sequenced in a study of cytomegalovirus exposure and HLA in healthy donors. PCR involved 60 Vbeta and 13 Jbeta primers. Sequenced by immunoSEQ multiplex PCR; TCRdb stores in-frame clones only, minus some. The table records about 110,000 clones, around 76% of them present only once. Sequenced material: PBMCs. These receptors originate from a man aged 25-45 years in good health and CMV-seropositive.

This chain joins TRBV29-1 and TRBJ1-5; 8 nucleotides line up with TRBD1. The CDR3 length is 14 residues. Unmatched junction bases numbered 6, after V lost 5 bases and J lost 3 bases. Germline assignment: CDR1 SQVTM and CDR2 ANQGSEA. CDR3 coding DNA: TGCAGCGTTAGAGGGACAGGTCTCAATCAGCCCCAGCATTTT. As protein: CSVRGTGLNQPQHF.

V is TRBV5-1 and J is TRBJ2-2; 8 bases match TRBD1. Germline-derived CDR1 and CDR2 are SGHRS and YFSETQ. The CDR3 runs 19 residues. Trimming removed 3 bases from V and 4 bases from J; junction bases left unmatched: 17. CDR3 in amino acids: CASSSTGRGPISITGELFF. In nucleotides, the CDR3 is TGCGCCAGCAGCTCTACGGGCAGGGGGCCGATTTCTATCACCGGGGAGCTGTTTTTT.

The V and J genes are TRBV5-4 and TRBJ1-4; D gene unclear. Germline V gives CDR1 SGHNT, CDR2 YYREEE (reference sequence). V lost 0 bases, J lost 8 bases, and 11 bases lay in between. CDR3 length: 14 residues. In DNA form, the CDR3 reads TGTGCCAGCAGCTTGGCGGGATCGGCGGAAAAACTGTTTTTT. Amino acids: CASSLAGSAEKLFF. The variable domain in full, with the rest retrieved from reference TRBV5-4 and TRBJ1-4, is ETGVTQSPTHLIKTRGQQVTLRCSSQSGHNTVSWYQQALGQGPQFIFQYYREEENGRGNFPPRFSGLQFPNYSSELNVNALELDDSALYLCASSLAGSAEKLFFGSGTQLSVL.

J is TRBJ2-5 and V is TRBV7-2; D gene uncertain. Trimming stripped 3 bases from V and 5 bases from J, with 4 bases between. This CDR3 has 11 residues. Germline V lookup: CDR1 SGHTA, CDR2 FQGNSA. Here the CDR3 reads CASSFSETQYF. Here the CDR3 DNA reads TGTGCCAGCAGCTTCTCCGAGACCCAGTACTTC.

This sequence joins TRBV4-2 and TRBJ2-3; no firm D call. The V gene lost 1 base and the J gene lost 1 base, with 12 bases spanning the gap. Per the germline V gene, CDR1 is LGHNA and CDR2 is YNFKEQ. The CDR3 runs to 16 residues. CDR3 sequence (DNA): TGTGCCAGCAGCCAAGTAGCTCGCCTGGGCACAGATACGCAGTATTTT. Residues: CASSQVARLGTDTQYF.

This chain uses TRBV6-5 with TRBJ2-7; tentatively, D is TRBD1 (6 bases). With 6 bases removed from V and 6 bases from J, the gap between germline ends came to 21 bases. The germline V gene encodes CDR1 MNHEY and CDR2 SVGAGI. This CDR3 region has 15 residues. The CDR3 region is CASSRRGQGNFEQYF. Here the CDR3 DNA reads TGTGCCAGCAGCCGTCGAGGTCAGGGGAATTTCGAGCAGTACTTC.

The chain joins TRBV30 to TRBJ2-2, with a possible D match to TRBD2 (5 bases). Germline assignment: CDR1 GTSNPN and CDR2 SVGIG (reference sequence). V shed 6 bases and J shed 2 bases, with 13 bases lying between them. The CDR3 sequence is 14 residues long. CDR3 sequence reads: CACLRGRNTGELFF. As DNA, the CDR3 is TGTGCCTGCCTCAGAGGGCGCAACACCGGGGAGCTGTTTTTT. The full variable domain, with the rest looked up from reference TRBV30 and TRBJ2-2, is SQTIHQWPATLVQPVGSPLSLECTVEGTSNPNLYWYRQAAGRGLQLLFYSVGIGQISSEVPQNLSASRPQDRQFILSSKKLLLSDSGFYLCACLRGRNTGELFFGEGSRLTVL.

The V call is TRBV4-1, the J call TRBJ2-1, with TRBD2 identical over 7 bases. CDR1 is MGHRA and CDR2 is YSYEKL in the germline V gene. V dropped 0 bases and J dropped 4; count of bases not matched to a gene: 3. The length of the CDR3 is 15 residues. CDR3 sequence reads: CASSQDIGGYNEQFF. The CDR3 bases are TGCGCCAGCAGCCAAGACATCGGGGGGTACAATGAGCAGTTCTTC.

V is TRBV19 and J is TRBJ1-1; 9 bases are shared with TRBD1. The CDR3 totals 16 residues. Germline loops: CDR1 LNHDA, CDR2 SQIVND (reference sequence). V lost 4 bases and J lost 6; bases outside the gene matches: 12. The CDR3 loop is CASSTGQGWETAEAFF. The CDR3 DNA sequence: TGTGCCAGTAGTACCGGACAGGGGTGGGAGACGGCTGAAGCTTTCTTT.

The chain joins TRBV27 to TRBJ2-7; the D gene is possibly TRBD1 (5 bases). From germline, CDR1 is MNHEY and CDR2 SMNVEV (reference sequence). The V end was cut by 6 bases, the J end by 2 bases, with 17 bases between. The CDR3 runs to 15 residues. Here the CDR3 reads CASSSLETAPYEQYF. For the CDR3, the DNA is TGTGCCAGCAGCTCCTTGGAGACAGCACCCTACGAGCAGTACTTC.

The V call is TRBV13, the J call TRBJ1-2; weak D call: TRBD1 (6 bases). The CDR3 loop spans 12 amino acids. Trimming left V 10 bases short and J 7 bases short, with 16 bases between. Germline loops: CDR1 PRHDT, CDR2 FYEKMQ (reference sequence). The DNA for the CDR3 is TGTGCCAAAGTGGGCAGGGGTGTTGGCTACACCTTC. Its translation: CAKVGRGVGYTF.

The rearrangement links TRBV2 to TRBJ1-6; tentative D call: TRBD1 (6 bases). This CDR3 contains 13 residues. CDR1 and CDR2 from the germline V gene are SNHLY and FYNNEI. V lost 8 bases, J lost 7 bases, and 12 bases lay in between. CDR3 nucleotide sequence: TGTGCCAGCCACAGGGAGGGAAATTCACCCCTCCACTTT. Translation gives CASHREGNSPLHF. The whole variable domain, remainder taken from reference TRBV2 and TRBJ1-6, is EPEVTQTPSHQVTQMGQEVILRCVPISNHLYFYWYRQILGQKVEFLVSFYNNEISEKSEIFDDQFSVERPDGSNFTLKIRSTKLEDSAMYFCASHREGNSPLHFGNGTRLTVT.

The V and J genes are TRBV7-2 and TRBJ1-5, with 9 bases lining up with TRBD1. CDR1 SGHTA and CDR2 FQGNSA come from the germline V gene. The CDR3 is 14 amino acids. With 5 bases clipped from V and 4 bases from J, the junction kept 3 bases outside the gene matches. The CDR3 spells CASSPGQGNQPQHF. CDR3 nucleotide sequence: TGTGCCAGCAGCCCGGGACAGGGAAATCAGCCCCAGCATTTT.

This clone was counted a few times. The chain carries TRBV11-2 and TRBJ2-2; unclear D gene. The CDR3 length is 14 residues. V gave up 4 bases and J gave up 4 bases, with 10 bases separating them. In germline, CDR1 is SGHAT, CDR2 FQNNGV. In nucleotides, the CDR3 is TGTGCCAGCAGCTCTCTAAGAGGCACCGGGGAGCTGTTTTTT. Residues: CASSSLRGTGELFF.